This T cell receptor beta chain was captured in a study of blood T cell repertoires in COVID-19. Study at large: Some COVID-19 samples were acute and others convalescent; all came from the United States, Italy and Spain. Sample material is recorded as cDNA or gDNA derived from T cells, B-cell-depleted T cells, or PBMCs.

Per the original data handling: Counts of nucleated cells, estimated from reference gene primer amplification, were obtained. TCRdb's copy holds only in-frame clones and misses some; the assay was immunoSEQ multiplex PCR. That table supplies the V and J calls and clone size; D and trimming were determined from the DNA. The sample lists fewer than 300,000 clones, approximately 85% occurring once. Germline CDR1 and CDR2: SGHRS and YFSETQ. This CDR3 is built from 15 residues. V gave up 6 bases and J gave up 2 bases; unmatched junction bases: 10. The receptor was isolated from a man aged 50 to 60 with active or convalescent COVID-19. The sequenced material came from peripheral blood. The chain recombines TRBV5-1 with TRBJ2-7, with TRBD1 matching over 8 bases. The CDR3 sequence is CASTLGQGAPYEQYF. CDR3 DNA sequence: TGCGCCAGCACCCTAGGGCAGGGGGCCCCCTACGAGCAGTACTTC.